This T cell receptor (beta chain) was captured in a study of human T cells and chemical hapten exposure. TCRdb passed the RACE reads through MiXCR, listing each CDR3 protein once. Among tens of thousands of distinct CDR3 sequences, roughly an eighth were seen once, and the ten largest hold 4.5% to 6%. General study points: DPC sensitization left the count of TCRs above 1 in 1000 unchanged.

There are a few counts of this clonotype. The antigen remains unidentified. Time point reported: pre-sensitization, week 0. As for treatment: therapeutic diphenylcyclopropenone sensitization with weekly scalp DPC. Germline lookup yields CDR1 SEHNR and CDR2 FQNEAQ (reference sequence). The CDR3 covers 13 residues. With V trimmed by 6 bases and J by 3 bases, 4 bases remained unmatched. The clonotype comes from a woman aged 25-40 years with alopecia areata. Some clones in this sample may be carry-over from other donors' samples. The rearrangement uses TRBV7-9 and TRBJ1-1; 7 nucleotides agree with TRBD1. The source was whole blood, collected in connection with sensitization to the hapten diphenylcyclopropenone (DPC). The CDR3 nucleotides read TGTGCCAGCAGGATCGACAGGGACACTGAAGCTTTCTTT. This encodes CASRIDRDTEAFF.